This T cell receptor (beta chain) originates from a study of blood T cell repertoires in COVID-19. Sequencing used immunoSEQ multiplex PCR; TCRdb keeps in-frame clones, though not all of them. Among 35,000 to 45,000 clones, around 90% were seen once, and the ten largest hold approximately 3%. Germline loops: CDR1 MNHEY, CDR2 SMNVEV (reference sequence). V lost 9 bases and J 1 base, leaving 12 bases between the germline ends. This CDR3 contains 14 residues. V and J are TRBV27 and TRBJ2-2; D is perhaps TRBD2 (6 bases). This clonotype was obtained from a man aged 45-65 years with active COVID-19. Sequencing input: peripheral blood. The CDR3 nucleotides are TGTGCCAGTTCCGGGACTGGGAACACCGGGGAGCTGTTTTTT. This sequence encodes CASSGTGNTGELFF.